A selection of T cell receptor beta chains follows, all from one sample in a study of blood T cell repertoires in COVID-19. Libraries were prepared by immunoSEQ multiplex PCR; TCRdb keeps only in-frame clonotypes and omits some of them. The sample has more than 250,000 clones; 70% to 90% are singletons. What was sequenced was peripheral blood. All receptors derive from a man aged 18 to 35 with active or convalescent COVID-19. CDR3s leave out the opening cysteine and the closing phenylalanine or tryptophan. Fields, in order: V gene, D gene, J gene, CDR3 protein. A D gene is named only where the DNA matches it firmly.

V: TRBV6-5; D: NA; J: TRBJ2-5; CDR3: ASSYSRRGHGETQY
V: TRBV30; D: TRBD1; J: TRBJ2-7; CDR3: AWRGTGSGEQY
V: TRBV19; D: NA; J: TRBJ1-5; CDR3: ASSRTGFSNQPQH
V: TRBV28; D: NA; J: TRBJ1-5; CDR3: ASTSGGREGQPQH
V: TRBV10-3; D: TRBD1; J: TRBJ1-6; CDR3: AITRTGNNSPLH
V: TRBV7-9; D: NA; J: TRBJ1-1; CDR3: ASSLVGKGDSEAF
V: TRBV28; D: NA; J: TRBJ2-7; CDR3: ASSSLDKAPANEQY
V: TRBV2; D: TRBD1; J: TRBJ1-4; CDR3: ASSRGRGNEKLF
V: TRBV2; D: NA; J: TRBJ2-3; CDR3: ASSWQILTDTQY
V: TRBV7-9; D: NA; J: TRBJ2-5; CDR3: ASSIRQLASETQY
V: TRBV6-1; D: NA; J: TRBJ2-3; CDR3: ASSLTGDTQY
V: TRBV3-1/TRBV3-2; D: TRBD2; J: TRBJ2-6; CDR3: ASSRGLAGLKGTGANVLT
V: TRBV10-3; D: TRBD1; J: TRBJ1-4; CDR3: AISESTGQGAANEKLF
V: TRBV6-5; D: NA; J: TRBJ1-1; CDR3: ASSYAYGGNTEAF
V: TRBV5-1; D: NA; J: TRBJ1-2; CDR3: ASSLAGQSGYT
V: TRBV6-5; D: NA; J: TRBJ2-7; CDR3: ASSPRLAYEQY
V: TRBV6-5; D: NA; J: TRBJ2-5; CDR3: AGGFWQETQY
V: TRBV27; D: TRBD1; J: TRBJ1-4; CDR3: ASSQDAGGEKLF
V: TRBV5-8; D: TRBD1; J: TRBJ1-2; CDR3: ASSLVQGQHYGYT
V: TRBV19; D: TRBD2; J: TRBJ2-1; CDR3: ASSINRDYGDEQF
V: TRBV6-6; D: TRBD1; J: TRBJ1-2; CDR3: ASSWTGSNYGYT
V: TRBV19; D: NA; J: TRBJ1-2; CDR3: ASSIERNAEVYGYT
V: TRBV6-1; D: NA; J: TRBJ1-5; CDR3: ASSDRPGGGNQPQH
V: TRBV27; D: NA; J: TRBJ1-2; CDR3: ASSSMHGGAAPYGYT
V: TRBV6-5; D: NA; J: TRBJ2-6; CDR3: VTSSGVGANVLT
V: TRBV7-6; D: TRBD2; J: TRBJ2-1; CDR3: ASSFDGGKGNEQF
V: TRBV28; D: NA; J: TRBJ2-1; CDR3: ASSWAHRNEQF
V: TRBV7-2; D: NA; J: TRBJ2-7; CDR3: ASSREGGPDEQY
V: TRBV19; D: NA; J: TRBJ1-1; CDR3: ASSPGLSTEAF
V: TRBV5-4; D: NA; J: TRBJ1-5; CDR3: ASSLDLSSNQPQH
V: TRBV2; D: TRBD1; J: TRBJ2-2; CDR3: ASSEAGTGGTGELF